The clone carrying this T cell receptor (beta chain) was detected a few times. Its antigen is not identified. V was trimmed by 10 bases and J by 0 bases, leaving 16 bases between them. Germline values: CDR1 MNHEY, CDR2 SVGAGI. This CDR3 region has 15 residues. Per sample, no less than 6 micrograms of total RNA were extracted. The data stem from a study of blood T cells in healthy people across ages. Study-wide results and limits: Both higher diversity and more naive CD4+ cells marked long-lived donors when set against aged donors. Diversity of TCR beta correlated strongly with naive T cell percentage.

Using a J-beta primer mix together with a sample-barcoded 5' primer, a second PCR was run for roughly 7 to 12 cycles. TCRdb re-called the 5' RACE reads through MiXCR, storing one row per CDR3 protein. This sample has 1.5 million to 2 million distinct CDR3 sequences; 28% occur once, and the top ten carry roughly 8.2%. The rearrangement links TRBV6-5 to TRBJ1-3; D might be TRBD1 (6 bases). The sample taken for sequencing was blood. This sequence originates from a woman aged 25 to 39 in good health. Here the CDR3 reads CATLDSKSSGNTIYF. The CDR3 DNA is TGTGCCACCCTGGACAGCAAATCCTCTGGAAACACCATATATTTT.